These T cell receptor beta chains were read from a single sample in a study of CD8 T cells in Susac syndrome. TCRdb re-analysed the immunoSEQ multiplex PCR reads in MiXCR, keeping a single row per CDR3 protein. In the table there are roughly 150,000 distinct CDR3 sequences, 85% to 95% of which are singletons. The sequenced sample consisted of CD8+ T cells from PBMCs. These receptors were taken from a human donor with multiple sclerosis. Both conserved end residues are part of each CDR3. The D gene is left open where the match is weak. Expanded clones get a size class; other rows say once, few or many, or leave the size out.

j_call | v_call | clone_size | d_call | cdr3_nt | cdr3_aa
TRBJ2-7 | TRBV29-1 | - | - | TGCAGCGCTCACAGGGATCACGAGCAGTACTTC | CSAHRDHEQYF
TRBJ2-7 | TRBV7-6 | - | TRBD2 | TGTGCCAGCAGCTCAGGGACTATCGGCGAGCAGTACTTC | CASSSGTIGEQYF
TRBJ1-1 | TRBV12-3/TRBV12-4 | - | TRBD1 | TGTGCCAGCAGTCCATTAAGGGACAGAAACACTGAAGCTTTCTTT | CASSPLRDRNTEAFF
TRBJ2-5 | TRBV7-2 | - | TRBD1 | TGTGCCAGCAGCTTCCGACAGGGCGGCTACCAAGAGACCCAGTACTTC | CASSFRQGGYQETQYF
TRBJ2-2 | TRBV3-1 | once | - | TGTGCCAGCAGCCGGAAGGCCTTGTACACCGGGGAGCTGTTTTTT | CASSRKALYTGELFF
TRBJ1-2 | TRBV2 | - | - | TGTGCCAGCAGTCTCTCCAGGAGGGTGGACTATGGCTACACCTTC | CASSLSRRVDYGYTF
TRBJ1-2 | TRBV4-2 | - | - | TGTGCCAGCAGCCAAGATCTAGTGTCCCCCTATGGCTACACCTTC | CASSQDLVSPYGYTF
TRBJ1-2 | TRBV30 | - | - | TGTGCCTGGGACAGGCGGGTCTATGGCTACACCTTC | CAWDRRVYGYTF
TRBJ2-7 | TRBV20-1 | - | - | TGCAGTGCTAGAGATCGGGAAGACAGCGAGCAGTACTTC | CSARDREDSEQYF
TRBJ2-7 | TRBV29-1 | - | - | TGCAGCTTAAGTTGGACAGTGGACTACGAGCAGTACTTC | CSLSWTVDYEQYF
TRBJ1-5 | TRBV5-6 | - | - | TGTGCCAGCACCTTAGGACGGGTCCAGCCCCAGCATTTT | CASTLGRVQPQHF
TRBJ2-3 | TRBV29-1 | - | - | TGCAGCGTTGATGAGCCCTACACCGGCCCATTAGACACGAAAAGGGATACGCAGTATTTT | CSVDEPYTGPLDTKRDTQYF
TRBJ1-2 | TRBV30 | - | - | TGTGCCTGGATCCGGGGCCCCCTCTATGGCTACACCTTC | CAWIRGPLYGYTF
TRBJ1-1 | TRBV12-3/TRBV12-4 | once | TRBD1 | TGTGCCAGCAGTCCCTTCGGACAGGGGGCATCGAAAGCTTTCTTT | CASSPFGQGASKAFF
TRBJ2-1 | TRBV5-5 | - | - | TGTGCCAGCAGCAGGGACGAACGATCGGGCCATGAGCAGTTCTTC | CASSRDERSGHEQFF
TRBJ2-5 | TRBV13 | - | TRBD2 | TGTGCCAGCAGCTTAGTGGTAGCGGGGAGCCAAGAGACCCAGTACTTC | CASSLVVAGSQETQYF
TRBJ2-7 | TRBV5-6 | - | TRBD1 | TGTGCCAGCAGCTTGTTTAGGGCTACAGGGGGCTCCTACGAGCAGTACTTC | CASSLFRATGGSYEQYF
TRBJ1-2 | TRBV20-1 | - | - | TGCAGTGCTACACAGGGTTCTGGCTACACCTTC | CSATQGSGYTF
TRBJ2-1 | TRBV6-2/TRBV6-3 | - | TRBD2 | TGTGCCAGCAGTTACATTAGCGGGGAGCACAATGAGCAGTTCTTC | CASSYISGEHNEQFF
TRBJ2-3 | TRBV29-1 | - | - | TGCAGCGTTGAGGGAGCCCCCGCAGATACGCAGTATTTT | CSVEGAPADTQYF
TRBJ1-1 | TRBV6-6 | - | TRBD1 | TGTGCCAGCAGTCCGGGACAGGGGGATGGAGCTTTCTTT | CASSPGQGDGAFF
TRBJ1-6 | TRBV20-1 | - | TRBD1 | TGCAGTGCCCTCCCGGGACAGGGAAGGAGAATGGCTTCACCCCTCCACTTT | CSALPGQGRRMASPLHF
TRBJ1-5 | TRBV27 | - | - | TGTGCCAGCAGCCCCCAGGACCTTCAGCCCCAGCATTTT | CASSPQDLQPQHF
TRBJ2-7 | TRBV27 | - | TRBD2 | TGTGCCAGCAGCCCCGGGGGGTACACCTACGAGCAGTACTTC | CASSPGGYTYEQYF
TRBJ2-1 | TRBV29-1 | - | TRBD2 | TGCAGCGTTGGGGGGACTAGCATCCCCTACAATGAGCAGTTCTTC | CSVGGTSIPYNEQFF
TRBJ1-1 | TRBV10-3 | - | - | TGTGCCATCGCTTACACGAGGGGGAGCAACACTGAAGCTTTCTTT | CAIAYTRGSNTEAFF
TRBJ1-1 | TRBV20-1 | - | - | TGCAGTGCTAGAGATCGGGCAGCTGAAGCTTTCTTT | CSARDRAAEAFF
TRBJ1-2 | TRBV13 | - | - | TGTGCCAGCAGCTTAGGGACGCGAGGCTACACCTTC | CASSLGTRGYTF
TRBJ1-2 | TRBV27 | few | TRBD1 | TGTGCCAGCAGTTTGACAGGGTTCTATGGCTACACCTTC | CASSLTGFYGYTF